The present T cell receptor (beta chain) was sequenced within a study of blood T cells in healthy people across ages (dated by TCRdb to the mid-2010s). Background on the whole study: Template switching captured roughly one uniquely barcoded TCR beta cDNA molecule per two T cells in model experiments. Using deep sequencing normalized with unique cDNA molecular identifiers, the study measured how TCR beta repertoire diversity changes with age. The donors were divided into four age groups: young (average around 16 years), middle-aged (about 41), aged (about 60) and long-lived (around 80). To avoid experimental bias, donors of different ages were distributed randomly across sequencing lanes. Using the same blood draw, the study looked at two additional independent replicas of 1 million unique cDNA reads for two donors, one aged 18 to 29 and the other aged 80 or older. Study-level results and caveats: The CMV infection status of donors was not known, potentially confounding age-related changes in expanded clonotypes. The percentage of naive T cells measured by flow cytometry correlated strongly with observed TCR beta diversity. Estimates of total diversity based on one million sequenced T cells were considered lower bounds and underestimates. Observed TCR beta diversity per million T cells fell roughly linearly with age, and a significant reduction was already apparent by age approximately 41. Conclusive comparison of naive and antigen-experienced compartments was prevented by the profiling of bulk unsorted PBMCs. Compared with the aged group, the long-lived group had more naive CD4+ T cells, fewer expanded clones and increased TCR diversity, suggesting age selection.

Systemically healthy Caucasian individuals from Russia, 39 in total and aged about 6 to 95 years, were included as donors. About 10 milliliters of peripheral blood were collected from each donor into EDTA-treated Vacutainer tubes. Ficoll-Paque density-gradient centrifugation was used to isolate PBMCs, with at least 7 million obtained per sample. Total RNA was extracted from PBMCs with Trizol reagent, with at least 6 micrograms obtained per sample. Naive CD45RAhigh/CD27high T cell percentages were measured by flow cytometry on a PBMC aliquot from every donor. Libraries were made using 5' RACE. Sequencing used an Illumina HiSeq 2500. A second PCR of about 6 to 11 cycles was performed with a sample-barcoded 5' primer and a J-beta primer mix. Each TCR beta cDNA molecule received a unique molecular identifier from a template-switch 5' adaptor carrying 12 random nucleotides. Each sample yielded at least 2.5 million CDR3-containing paired-end reads. The Mint cDNA synthesis kit, primed by a TRBC-specific oligonucleotide, was used to synthesize first-strand cDNA from all RNA. Following uracil-DNA glycosylase treatment, a first 18-cycle PCR with universal primers M1SS and BC2_uni_R was performed on all cDNA. In the paper's pipeline: Normalization of each sample was performed by random selection of 1 million high-quality reads, each carrying a distinct molecular identifier. Reads sharing molecular identifiers were discarded rather than binned into consensus sequences. MiTCR, with a Q25 quality threshold and the strictest error-elimination algorithm, was used for CDR3 identification, clonotype clustering and error correction. Lower-bound total TCR beta diversity was estimated with a nonparametric unseen species model using Euler transformation. TCRdb applied fastp at Q25 and MiXCR to the public reads, then kept only in-frame beta chains. Rows merge per CDR3 protein into single entries with the most common DNA and genes. The V and J calls, along with clone size, are taken from TCRdb and not from the paper's own processing. In all, the sample holds hundreds of thousands of distinct CDR3 sequences, and 27% of those were seen once. The biggest ten clones account for around 29% of the sample.

The CDR3, cysteine through phenylalanine, is 16 amino acids long. Just CDR3 DNA is preserved here, 48 bases in frame from base 1. Per the germline V gene (reference sequence), MNHEY is the CDR1 and SMNVEV is the CDR2. V lost 1 base and J lost 3 bases; the stretch between them is 13 bases long. In the case of this clonotype: This clone's antigen is unknown. Base-call qualities are not available, and no considerably larger clone is one nucleotide away.

This receptor chain uses TRBV27 and TRBJ1-5; a tentative D match to TRBD1 spans 5 bases. Sequenced: blood. The clonotype was recovered from a woman aged 70 to 79 in good health. The nucleotide sequence is given as TGTGCCAGCAGTTTATGGGCAGGAGGGGCCAATCAGCCCCAGCATTTT. It is translated as CASSLWAGGANQPQHF.